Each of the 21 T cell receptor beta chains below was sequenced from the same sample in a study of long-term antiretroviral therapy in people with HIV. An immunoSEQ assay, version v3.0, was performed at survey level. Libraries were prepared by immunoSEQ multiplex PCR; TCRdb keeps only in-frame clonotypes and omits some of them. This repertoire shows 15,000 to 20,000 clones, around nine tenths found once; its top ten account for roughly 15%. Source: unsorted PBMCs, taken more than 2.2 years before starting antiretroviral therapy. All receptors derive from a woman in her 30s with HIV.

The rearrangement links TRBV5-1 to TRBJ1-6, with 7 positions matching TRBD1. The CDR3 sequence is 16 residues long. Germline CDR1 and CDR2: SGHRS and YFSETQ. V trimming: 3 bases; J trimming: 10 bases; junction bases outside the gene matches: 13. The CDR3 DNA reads TGCGCCAGCAGCTCGGGAGGGGACAGCCGGACGTCACCCCTCCACTTT. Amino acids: CASSSGGDSRTSPLHF.

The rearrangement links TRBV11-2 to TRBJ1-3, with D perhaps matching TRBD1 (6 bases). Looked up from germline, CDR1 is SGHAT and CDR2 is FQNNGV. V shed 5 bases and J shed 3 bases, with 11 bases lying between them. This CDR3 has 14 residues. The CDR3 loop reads CASSHRQVGNTIYF. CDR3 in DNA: TGTGCCAGCAGCCATCGACAGGTTGGAAACACCATATATTTT.

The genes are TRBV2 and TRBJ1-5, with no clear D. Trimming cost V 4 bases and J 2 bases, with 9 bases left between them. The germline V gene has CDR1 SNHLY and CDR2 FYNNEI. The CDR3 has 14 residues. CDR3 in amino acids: CASSGPGGNQPQHF. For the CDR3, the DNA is TGTGCCAGCAGTGGGCCCGGGGGCAATCAGCCCCAGCATTTT.

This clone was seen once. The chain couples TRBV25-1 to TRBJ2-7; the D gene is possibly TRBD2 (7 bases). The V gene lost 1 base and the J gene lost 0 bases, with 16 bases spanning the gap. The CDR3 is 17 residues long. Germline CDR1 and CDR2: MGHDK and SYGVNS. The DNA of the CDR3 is TGTGCCAGCAGTGAATCCCCGGGGGGCCAGAGCTCCTACGAGCAGTACTTC. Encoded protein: CASSESPGGQSSYEQYF.

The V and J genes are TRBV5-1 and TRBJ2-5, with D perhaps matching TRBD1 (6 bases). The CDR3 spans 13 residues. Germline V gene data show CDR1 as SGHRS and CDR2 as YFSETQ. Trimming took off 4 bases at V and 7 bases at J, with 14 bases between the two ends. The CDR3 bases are TGCGCCAGCAGCCCTCGACAGGAAGGGACCCAGTACTTC. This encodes CASSPRQEGTQYF.

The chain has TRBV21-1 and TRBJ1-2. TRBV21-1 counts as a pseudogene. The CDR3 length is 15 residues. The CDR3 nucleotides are TGTGCCAGCAGCAAAGGGACGGGCTCGGGGTATGGCTACACCTTC. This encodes CASSKGTGSGYGYTF.

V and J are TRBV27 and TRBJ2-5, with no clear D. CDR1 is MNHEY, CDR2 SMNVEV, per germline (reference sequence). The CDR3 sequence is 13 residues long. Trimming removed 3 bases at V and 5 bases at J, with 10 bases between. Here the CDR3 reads CASSFREGETQYF. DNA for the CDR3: TGTGCCAGCAGTTTCCGCGAAGGGGAGACCCAGTACTTC.

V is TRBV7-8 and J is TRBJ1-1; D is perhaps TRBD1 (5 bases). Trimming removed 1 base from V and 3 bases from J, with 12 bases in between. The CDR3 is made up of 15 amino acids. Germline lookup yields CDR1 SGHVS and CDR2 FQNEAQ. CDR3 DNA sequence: TGTGCCAGCAGCTTAGTGGGCAGGGTGGACACTGAAGCTTTCTTT. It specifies CASSLVGRVDTEAFF.

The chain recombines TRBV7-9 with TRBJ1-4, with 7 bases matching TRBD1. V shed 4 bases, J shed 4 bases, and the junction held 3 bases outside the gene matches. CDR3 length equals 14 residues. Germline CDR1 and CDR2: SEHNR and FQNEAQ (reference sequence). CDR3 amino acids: CASSWGQNNEKLFF. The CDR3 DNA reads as TGTGCCAGCAGCTGGGGACAGAATAATGAAAAACTGTTTTTT.

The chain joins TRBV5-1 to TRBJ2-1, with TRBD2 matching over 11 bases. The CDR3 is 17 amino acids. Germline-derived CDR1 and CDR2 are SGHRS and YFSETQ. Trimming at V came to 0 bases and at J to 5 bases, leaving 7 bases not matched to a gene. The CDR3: CASSLGGTSGGNNEQFF. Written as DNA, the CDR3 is TGCGCCAGCAGCTTGGGGGGTACTAGCGGGGGAAACAATGAGCAGTTCTTC. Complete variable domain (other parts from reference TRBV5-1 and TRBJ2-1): KAGVTQTPRYLIKTRGQQVTLSCSPISGHRSVSWYQQTPGQGLQFLFEYFSETQRNKGNFPGRFSGRQFSNSRSEMNVSTLELGDSALYLCASSLGGTSGGNNEQFFGPGTRLTVL.

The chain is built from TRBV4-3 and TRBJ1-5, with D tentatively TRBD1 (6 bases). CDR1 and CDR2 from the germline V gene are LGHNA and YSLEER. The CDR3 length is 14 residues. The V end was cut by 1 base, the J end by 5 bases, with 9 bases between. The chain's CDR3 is CASSQGDTDQPQHF. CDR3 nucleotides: TGCGCCAGCAGCCAAGGGGACACCGATCAGCCCCAGCATTTT.

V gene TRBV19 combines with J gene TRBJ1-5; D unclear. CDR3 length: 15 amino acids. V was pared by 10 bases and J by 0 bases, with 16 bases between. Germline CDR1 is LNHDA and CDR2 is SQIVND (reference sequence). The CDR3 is CATRPGDYSNQPQHF. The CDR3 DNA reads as TGTGCCACTCGTCCCGGGGATTATAGCAATCAGCCCCAGCATTTT.

CDR3 sequence: CASSRPWGDDNEQFF. In DNA, the CDR3 is TGCGCCAGCAGCCGACCTTGGGGGGACGACAATGAGCAGTTCTTC. The V gene is TRBV4-1, the J gene TRBJ2-1; D may be TRBD2 (6 bases). Germline V gene data show CDR1 as MGHRA and CDR2 as YSYEKL. This CDR3 comprises 15 residues. Between the trimmed V and J ends, which lost 4 bases and 5 bases, there was a span of 15 bases.

The chain's CDR3 is CASTPGGDTEAFF. CDR3 nucleotide sequence: TGCGCCAGCACCCCCGGAGGGGACACTGAAGCTTTCTTT. This chain connects TRBV5-1 to TRBJ1-1, with D maybe TRBD1 (5 bases). The germline gives CDR1 SGHRS, CDR2 YFSETQ. There are 13 residues in the CDR3. V shed 6 bases and J shed 3 bases, with 12 bases lying between them. Looking up the rest from reference TRBV5-1 and TRBJ1-1 gives the full variable domain: KAGVTQTPRYLIKTRGQQVTLSCSPISGHRSVSWYQQTPGQGLQFLFEYFSETQRNKGNFPGRFSGRQFSNSRSEMNVSTLELGDSALYLCASTPGGDTEAFFGQGTRLTVV.

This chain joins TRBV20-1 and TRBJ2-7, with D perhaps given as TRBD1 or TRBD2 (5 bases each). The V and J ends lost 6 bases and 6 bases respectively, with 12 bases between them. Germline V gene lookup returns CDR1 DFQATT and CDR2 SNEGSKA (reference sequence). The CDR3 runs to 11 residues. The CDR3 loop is CSAEGSLEQYF. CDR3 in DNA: TGCAGTGCAGAGGGGAGCCTCGAGCAGTACTTC.

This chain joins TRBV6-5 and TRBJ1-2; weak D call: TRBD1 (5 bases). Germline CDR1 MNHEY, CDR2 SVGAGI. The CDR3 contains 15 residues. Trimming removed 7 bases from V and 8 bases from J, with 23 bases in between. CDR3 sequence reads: CASKYNLGDPGGYTF. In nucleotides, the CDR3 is TGTGCCAGCAAGTATAACCTCGGGGACCCCGGGGGCTACACCTTC.

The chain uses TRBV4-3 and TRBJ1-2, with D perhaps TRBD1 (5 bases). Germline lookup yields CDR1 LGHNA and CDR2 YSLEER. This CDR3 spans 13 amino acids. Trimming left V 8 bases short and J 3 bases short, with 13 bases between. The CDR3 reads CASGAGTYYGYTF. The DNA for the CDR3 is TGCGCCAGCGGGGCCGGAACCTACTATGGCTACACCTTC.

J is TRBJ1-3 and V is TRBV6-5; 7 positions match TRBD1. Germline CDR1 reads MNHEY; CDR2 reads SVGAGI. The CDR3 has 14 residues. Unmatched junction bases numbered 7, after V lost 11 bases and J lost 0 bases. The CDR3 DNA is TGTGCCGTCAGGGGGGCCAACTCTGGAAACACCATATATTTT. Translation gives CAVRGANSGNTIYF.

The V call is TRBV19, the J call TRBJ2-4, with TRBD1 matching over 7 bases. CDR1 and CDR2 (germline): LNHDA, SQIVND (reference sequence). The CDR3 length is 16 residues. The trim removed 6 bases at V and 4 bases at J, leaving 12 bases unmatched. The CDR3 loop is CASSSRGGQRKNIQYF. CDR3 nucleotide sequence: TGTGCCAGTAGCTCCCGTGGGGGACAGAGGAAAAACATTCAGTACTTC. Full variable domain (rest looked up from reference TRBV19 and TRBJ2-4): DGGITQSPKYLFRKEGQNVTLSCEQNLNHDAMYWYRQDPGQGLRLIYYSQIVNDFQKGDIAEGYSVSREKKESFPLTVTSAQKNPTAFYLCASSSRGGQRKNIQYFGAGTRLSVL.

CDR3 loop: CASSQDSKGYGSYEQYF. The CDR3, as DNA: TGCGCCAGCAGCCAAGATTCCAAGGGTTACGGCTCCTACGAGCAGTACTTC. J is TRBJ2-7 and V is TRBV4-3, with no clear D. V lost 0 bases and J 0 bases, leaving 15 bases between the germline ends. This CDR3 contains 17 residues. CDR1 and CDR2 from the germline V gene are LGHNA and YSLEER.

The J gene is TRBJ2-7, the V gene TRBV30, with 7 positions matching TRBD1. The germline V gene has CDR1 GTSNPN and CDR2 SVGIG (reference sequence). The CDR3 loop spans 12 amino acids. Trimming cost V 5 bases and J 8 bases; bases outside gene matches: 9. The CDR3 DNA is TGTGCCTGGGAAACCGGGGACAGAAAGCAGTACTTC. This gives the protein CAWETGDRKQYF.